This entry concerns a single T cell receptor (beta chain). In germline, CDR1 is MNHEY, CDR2 SVGAGI. The CDR3 length is 13 residues. V lost 6 bases and J lost 6; bases outside the gene matches: 5. Produced via immunoSEQ multiplex PCR; TCRdb's table is partial and in-frame only. Among fewer than 350,000 clones listed, 75% to 90% were seen once. The source of the sample is a study of blood T cell repertoires in COVID-19. Study information: Sample material is recorded as cDNA or gDNA derived from T cells, B-cell-depleted T cells, or PBMCs.

Source material: peripheral blood. This sequence joins TRBV6-5 and TRBJ2-7; 10 bases line up with TRBD2. This clonotype was sampled from a man aged 35 to 55 with acute or convalescent COVID-19. The DNA of the CDR3 is TGTGCCAGCAGCCCCAGCGGGAGGGGCGAGCAGTACTTC. Protein product: CASSPSGRGEQYF.